These 32 T cell receptor beta chains were all obtained from the same sample, sequenced in a study of blood T cell repertoires in COVID-19. Using immunoSEQ multiplex PCR, the repertoire was profiled, and TCRdb retains in-frame clones only, with some absent. The table includes roughly 250,000 clones, around 84% detected once. Sequencing was done on a sample of peripheral blood. Receptors originate from a middle-aged man with acute or convalescent COVID-19.

The chain uses TRBV28 and TRBJ1-1; D gene ambiguous. The V end was cut by 8 bases, the J end by 5 bases, with 33 bases between. CDR1 and CDR2 from the germline V gene are MDHEN and SYDVKM. This CDR3 spans 19 amino acids. The CDR3 is CASASDVEGRRKKGTEAFF. DNA for the CDR3: TGTGCCAGCGCTTCGGACGTGGAAGGACGGAGGAAAAAGGGTACTGAAGCTTTCTTT.

This clone was recorded once. The V and J genes are TRBV14 and TRBJ2-1, with 7 bases that match TRBD2. V lost 3 bases, J lost 8 bases, and 13 bases stayed unmatched. The germline gives CDR1 SGHDN, CDR2 FVKESK. The CDR3 has 16 amino acids. CDR3: CASSQGTNGFWDEQFF. CDR3 DNA: TGTGCCAGCAGCCAGGGGACTAACGGCTTCTGGGATGAGCAGTTCTTC.

This chain joins TRBV6-5 and TRBJ2-3; TRBD2 is a possible D gene (7 bases). Germline lookup yields CDR1 MNHEY and CDR2 SVGAGI. The CDR3 has 14 amino acids. V gave up 10 bases and J gave up 9 bases, with 23 bases separating them. The CDR3 bases are TGTGCCATCGACTGGGATGGGGGGGGGCGGACGCAGTATTTT. Translation: CAIDWDGGGRTQYF.

This clone was seen a few times. The V call is TRBV6-6, the J call TRBJ1-4; D perhaps matches TRBD1 (5 bases). The germline V and J ends were trimmed by 6 bases and 5 bases, with 19 bases remaining between them. CDR1 and CDR2 from the germline V gene are MNHNY and SVGAGI (reference sequence). The CDR3 is 16 residues long. The CDR3 DNA sequence: TGTGCCAGCAGACACCCGACAGCAGATATGAATGAAAAACTGTTTTTT. Protein: CASRHPTADMNEKLFF.

This chain joins TRBV4-2 and TRBJ2-5; D ambiguous. Germline assignment: CDR1 LGHNA and CDR2 YNFKEQ. The CDR3 loop spans 13 amino acids. The ends were cut back, 0 bases at V and 4 bases at J, with 6 bases in the middle. The CDR3 bases are TGTGCCAGCAGCCAAGAGTTCGGAGAGACCCAGTACTTC. Residues: CASSQEFGETQYF.

V and J are TRBV27 and TRBJ1-4; TRBD1 is a possible D gene (5 bases). The CDR3 contains 15 residues. Germline V lookup: CDR1 MNHEY, CDR2 SMNVEV (reference sequence). Trimming left V 6 bases short and J 0 bases short, with 11 bases between. This chain's CDR3 is CASRPLQATNEKLFF. CDR3 coding DNA: TGTGCCAGCAGGCCTCTACAGGCAACTAATGAAAAACTGTTTTTT. Full variable domain (rest looked up from reference TRBV27 and TRBJ1-4): EAQVTQNPRYLITVTGKKLTVTCSQNMNHEYMSWYRQDPGLGLRQIYYSMNVEVTDKGDVPEGYKVSRKEKRNFPLILESPSPNQTSLYFCASRPLQATNEKLFFGSGTQLSVL.

The rearrangement uses TRBV3-1 (or the pseudogene TRBV3-2) and TRBJ1-1; D is ambiguous. The CDR3 has 14 amino acids. Germline V gene sequence: CDR1 LGHDT, CDR2 YNNKEL (reference sequence). The V and J ends lost 3 bases and 1 base respectively, with 9 bases between them. The CDR3 sequence: CASSQASWNTEAFF. The CDR3 DNA reads TGTGCCAGCAGCCAGGCATCATGGAACACTGAAGCTTTCTTT.

The chain joins TRBV28 to TRBJ1-5; weak D call: TRBD1 (5 bases). V lost 7 bases and J lost 1, with 8 bases in between. The length of the CDR3 is 13 residues. Germline V gene sequence: CDR1 MDHEN, CDR2 SYDVKM. CDR3 coding DNA: TGTGCCAGCACGCGGGGCAGCAATCAGCCCCAGCATTTT. This codes for CASTRGSNQPQHF.

In regard to this clone: One end of the junction fails to match germline, which may point to a read error. The chain uses TRBV6-1 and TRBJ1-1, with a weak D call TRBD1 (5 bases). CDR1 MNHNS and CDR2 SASEGT come from the germline V gene. This CDR3 contains 14 residues. The CDR3 loop reads CASSEGVENGGVLF. DNA of the CDR3: TGTGCCAGCAGTGAAGGGGTTGAAAACGGGGGGGTTCTCTTT.

This clone was observed at least ten times. The V gene is TRBV11-2, the J gene TRBJ2-7; 7 nucleotides match TRBD1. V lost 1 base to trimming and J lost 1 base; unmatched junction nucleotides: 4. Germline V gene lookup returns CDR1 SGHAT and CDR2 FQNNGV. CDR3 length: 15 amino acids. The CDR3 coding sequence is TGTGCCAGCAGCTTAGTTCGGGACAGATCCTACGAGCAGTACTTC. Its translation: CASSLVRDRSYEQYF.

V is TRBV6-5 and J is TRBJ1-5, with 7 bases that match TRBD1. J gave up 4 bases and V 4 bases, and 7 bases lay outside the gene matches. CDR3 length: 15 residues. Germline CDR1 MNHEY, CDR2 SVGAGI. In DNA form, the CDR3 reads TGTGCCAGCAGTTCCAACAGGGGAGGTAATCAGCCCCAGCATTTT. Residues: CASSSNRGGNQPQHF.

The V and J genes are TRBV3-1 (or the pseudogene TRBV3-2) and TRBJ1-1; possible D gene TRBD1, 5 bases. Per the germline V gene, CDR1 is LGHDT and CDR2 is YNNKEL (reference sequence). The CDR3 runs 16 residues. Trimming left V 1 base short and J 7 bases short, with 19 bases between. This CDR3 reads CASSQAAGSVSSEAFF. As DNA, the CDR3 is TGTGCCAGCAGCCAAGCAGCAGGGTCGGTCTCCAGTGAAGCTTTCTTT.

Here the CDR3 DNA reads TGTGCCAGCAGCTACTACTACAATCAGCCCCAGCATTTT. This encodes CASSYYYNQPQHF. The chain recombines TRBV7-2 with TRBJ1-5; D uncertain. The V end lost 4 bases, the J end lost 3 bases, and 7 bases lay between the germline ends. The CDR3 loop spans 13 amino acids. Germline-derived CDR1 and CDR2 are SGHTA and FQGNSA.

V usage is TRBV12-3 or TRBV12-4 and J usage is TRBJ1-1; weak D call: TRBD1 (6 bases). Trimming took 6 bases from V and 5 from J, leaving 13 bases between them. CDR3 length equals 13 residues. The CDR3 region has the DNA TGTGCCAGCAGCAACAGGGTGGTGACTGAAGCTTTCTTT. Protein: CASSNRVVTEAFF.

A word on this clone: Other DNA variants within this sample encode the same CDR3. This chain joins TRBV6-5 and TRBJ1-2; 10 bases line up with TRBD1. CDR1 and CDR2 (germline): MNHEY, SVGAGI. With V trimmed by 5 bases and J by 4 bases, 4 bases remained unmatched. This CDR3 contains 14 residues. The CDR3 region is CASSTRTGGYGYTF. The CDR3 DNA sequence: TGTGCCAGCAGTACCCGGACAGGGGGCTATGGCTACACCTTC.

The rearrangement links TRBV20-1 to TRBJ1-1; D gene unclear. The CDR3 has 13 amino acids. Between the trimmed V and J ends, which lost 3 bases and 1 base, there was a span of 9 bases. Per germline, CDR1 DFQATT and CDR2 SNEGSKA (reference sequence). CDR3 sequence: CSASGSPNTEAFF. The CDR3 DNA sequence: TGCAGTGCTAGTGGCAGTCCGAACACTGAAGCTTTCTTT.

This rearrangement joins TRBV5-1 to TRBJ1-6; D possibly corresponds to TRBD1 (6 bases). With 2 bases removed from V and 5 bases from J, the gap between germline ends came to 11 bases. Germline loops: CDR1 SGHRS, CDR2 YFSETQ. The CDR3 covers 15 residues. The CDR3 sequence: CASSFPDRNNSPLHF. DNA of the CDR3: TGCGCCAGCAGCTTCCCGGACAGAAATAATTCACCCCTCCACTTT.

V usage is TRBV19 and J usage is TRBJ2-7, with D perhaps matching TRBD2 (5 bases). CDR1 is LNHDA and CDR2 is SQIVND in the germline V gene (reference sequence). The ends were cut back, 3 bases at V and 3 bases at J, with 9 bases in the middle. This CDR3 region has 13 residues. This CDR3 reads CASSIDGDYEQYF. CDR3 in DNA: TGTGCCAGTAGTATTGACGGGGACTACGAGCAGTACTTC.

The chain uses TRBV9 and TRBJ1-5; D is undetermined. The length of the CDR3 is 12 residues. Germline CDR1 SGDLS, CDR2 YYNGEE. V was clipped by 0 bases and J by 5 bases, with 3 bases between them. The chain's CDR3 is CASSVADQPQHF. The CDR3 DNA reads as TGTGCCAGCAGCGTAGCTGATCAGCCCCAGCATTTT. The full variable domain, rest sourced from reference TRBV9 and TRBJ1-5, is DSGVTQTPKHLITATGQRVTLRCSPRSGDLSVYWYQQSLDQGLQFLIQYYNGEERAKGNILERFSAQQFPDLHSELNLSSLELGDSALYFCASSVADQPQHFGDGTRLSIL.

The chain carries TRBV21-1 and TRBJ2-4; TRBD2 is the table's D call, not checked against the DNA. TRBV21-1 is a pseudogene. The CDR3 covers 18 residues. CDR3 amino acids: CASIPCPRLDLHFGIQYF. The CDR3 nucleotides read TGTGCCAGCATCCCATGCCCCCGACTAGACCTCCATTTTGGCATTCAGTACTTC.

DNA of the CDR3: TGTGCCAGCTCGGCCACGGACAGCATGAACACTGAAGCTTTCTTT. It yields the protein CASSATDSMNTEAFF. This chain links TRBV18 with TRBJ1-1; D is possibly TRBD1 (6 bases). There are 15 residues in the CDR3. Trimming removed 6 bases at V and 0 bases at J, with 14 bases between. Germline values: CDR1 KGHSH, CDR2 LQKENI.

This clone has only one observation. The chain combines TRBV7-2 with TRBJ2-3; 7 nucleotides agree with TRBD1. This CDR3 region has 15 residues. The V gene's germline CDR1 is SGHTA and CDR2 FQGNSA. V was clipped by 6 bases and J by 0 bases; unmatched bases: 6. The CDR3 nucleotides read TGTGCCAGCAGTCAAACGGGACAGAGCACAGATACGCAGTATTTT. This sequence encodes CASSQTGQSTDTQYF.

The chain links TRBV5-4 to TRBJ2-3, with TRBD2 matching over 8 bases. Germline loops: CDR1 SGHNT, CDR2 YYREEE (reference sequence). J lost 2 bases, V lost 9 bases, and 14 bases had no gene match. The CDR3 is made up of 16 amino acids. CDR3 sequence (DNA): TGTGCCACTAAACCCGGGGGGGGCCCCCCCACAGATACGCAGTATTTT. It encodes CATKPGGGPPTDTQYF.

This chain links TRBV21-1 with TRBJ1-2. TRBV21-1 is described as a pseudogene. CDR3 length: 14 amino acids. The CDR3 loop reads CASSNRGGWSGYTF. The DNA of the CDR3 is TGTGCCAGCAGCAATCGGGGAGGGTGGTCGGGCTACACCTTC.

J is TRBJ2-7 and V is TRBV3-1 (or the pseudogene TRBV3-2); D gene unclear. Germline V gene lookup returns CDR1 LGHDT and CDR2 YNNKEL (reference sequence). The CDR3 has 13 residues. Trimming shortened V by 0 bases and J by 8 bases, and 11 bases separated the two germline ends. The CDR3 protein is CASSQEGLGQQYF. The CDR3 nucleotides are TGTGCCAGCAGCCAAGAAGGTCTGGGCCAGCAGTACTTC.

The genes are TRBV19 and TRBJ1-1, with TRBD1 matching over 7 bases. Germline V CDR1 and CDR2: LNHDA, SQIVND (reference sequence). V lost 3 bases to trimming and J lost 4 bases; unmatched junction nucleotides: 5. The CDR3 totals 14 residues. Here the CDR3 reads CASSIRGIGTEAFF. The CDR3 region has the DNA TGTGCCAGTAGTATCAGGGGGATCGGCACTGAAGCTTTCTTT.

The chain couples TRBV27 to TRBJ1-2, with TRBD1 as a possible D gene (5 bases). The V end lost 2 bases, the J end lost 6 bases, and 10 bases lay between the germline ends. CDR3 size: 13 residues. From germline, CDR1 is MNHEY and CDR2 SMNVEV (reference sequence). The CDR3 nucleotides read TGTGCCAGCAGTTTAAGCTGGGGGGATGGCTACACCTTC. Translation gives CASSLSWGDGYTF.

This clone was observed a single time. V and J are TRBV5-4 and TRBJ2-5, with 9 bases fitting TRBD1. CDR1 SGHNT and CDR2 YYREEE come from the germline V gene (reference sequence). V was clipped by 4 bases and J by 1 base; unmatched bases: 5. The CDR3 sequence is 15 residues long. The CDR3 loop reads CASSLNRGRQETQYF. The DNA for the CDR3 is TGTGCCAGCAGCCTAAACAGGGGGCGCCAAGAGACCCAGTACTTC.

Only one count was recorded for this clone. The genes are TRBV11-1 and TRBJ2-1; 14 nucleotides align to TRBD2. Trimming cost V 1 base and J 6 bases; bases outside gene matches: 2. The CDR3 sequence is 16 residues long. The germline gives CDR1 SGHAT, CDR2 FQDESV (reference sequence). The DNA for the CDR3 is TGTGCCAGCAGCTTAGTGACTAGCGGGGGGGCCAATGAGCAGTTCTTC. Its translation is CASSLVTSGGANEQFF.

This clone has a handful of counts. This chain uses TRBV24-1 with TRBJ1-5, with D tentatively TRBD1 (5 bases). The CDR3 is made up of 14 amino acids. The V gene's germline CDR1 is KGHDR and CDR2 SFDVKD. Trimming left V 4 bases short and J 7 bases short, with 13 bases between. For the CDR3, the DNA is TGTGCCACCAGTGAGGCAGGGTCTTGGCAGCCCCAGCATTTT. Encoded protein: CATSEAGSWQPQHF.

The chain employs TRBV11-2 and TRBJ1-2; a possible D gene is TRBD1 (5 bases). The CDR3 totals 15 residues. The V gene's germline CDR1 is SGHAT and CDR2 FQNNGV. The V and J ends lost 0 bases and 6 bases respectively, with 14 bases between them. CDR3 protein: CASSLEREGMNGYTF. The DNA of the CDR3 is TGTGCCAGCAGCTTAGAAAGGGAGGGGATGAATGGCTACACCTTC.

V gene TRBV27 combines with J gene TRBJ2-7; D might be TRBD2 (7 bases). V lost 6 bases and J lost 2, with 20 bases in between. Germline V gives CDR1 MNHEY, CDR2 SMNVEV (reference sequence). The CDR3 covers 16 residues. The CDR3 nucleotides read TGTGCCAGCAGCCATGGGAGGGAGGGGGGCGCCTACGAGCAGTACTTC. This sequence encodes CASSHGREGGAYEQYF.